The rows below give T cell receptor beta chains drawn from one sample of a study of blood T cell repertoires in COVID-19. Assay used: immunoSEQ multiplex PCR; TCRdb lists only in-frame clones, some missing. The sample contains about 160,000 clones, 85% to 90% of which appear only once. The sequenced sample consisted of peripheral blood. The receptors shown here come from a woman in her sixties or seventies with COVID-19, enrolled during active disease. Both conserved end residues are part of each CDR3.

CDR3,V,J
CASSSGTSGSNEQFF,TRBV3-1/TRBV3-2,TRBJ2-1
CARSLTEGGGTEAFF,TRBV7-5,TRBJ1-1
CASSLGVRELGGYTF,TRBV5-1,TRBJ1-2
CASSRVPGQISTNEKLFF,TRBV4-1,TRBJ1-4
CASSQGGGAYNEQFF,TRBV3-1/TRBV3-2,TRBJ2-1
CASSGNRGPYGYTF,TRBV19,TRBJ1-2
CASSVSWGDNSPLHF,TRBV6-4,TRBJ1-6
CASRPTGENSPLHF,TRBV7-2,TRBJ1-6
CASSPKSPGATGANVLTF,TRBV7-2,TRBJ2-6
CASGTGGGASYGYTF,TRBV6-5,TRBJ1-2
CASSRHTSGGEQFF,TRBV6-2/TRBV6-3,TRBJ2-1
CASSLRTGGSSYEQYF,TRBV7-9,TRBJ2-7
CASRKETGNTGELFF,TRBV2,TRBJ2-2
CASSQPDGYSNEQFF,TRBV7-3,TRBJ2-1
CARSLDRGLYEQYF,TRBV5-3,TRBJ2-7
CASSLGTSNTEQYF,TRBV5-5,TRBJ2-7
CASSHGAVTGARGEQYF,TRBV7-9,TRBJ2-7
CASKSGGLSTGELFF,TRBV4-1,TRBJ2-2
CASRTTSGGANNEQFF,TRBV6-6,TRBJ2-1
CASSSYRGSYEQFF,TRBV27,TRBJ2-1
CANSARDRAGGNTIYF,TRBV9,TRBJ1-3
CAISEQGIDGYTF,TRBV10-3,TRBJ1-2
CASSLASGGAGELFF,TRBV7-2,TRBJ2-2
CASSRDRVYGYTF,TRBV28,TRBJ1-2
CASSPGDRGMNTEAFF,TRBV19,TRBJ1-1
CASSRDRDSNQPQHF,TRBV6-2/TRBV6-3,TRBJ1-5